This section outlines one TCR beta chain sequence together with its context. Its binding antigen is unknown. Base qualities are not recorded, but no much larger clone differs from it by a single base. The CDR3 runs 16 amino acids, cysteine and phenylalanine included. The only DNA kept is the CDR3, 48 bases in frame from the first base. In the germline V gene (reference sequence), CDR1 corresponds to DFQATT and CDR2 to SNEGSKA. Patients with localized lung adenocarcinoma, a subtype of non-small cell lung cancer, were used as donors. The centers of localized lung adenocarcinomas were where the samples came from. For TCR repertoire analysis, CD4+ T cells taken from tumor tissue were profiled apart from CD8+ T cells. This sample was included in a study of CD4 and CD8 cells across lung adenocarcinoma regions (dated by TCRdb to between 2018 and 2020). Background on the whole study: To look at intratumor heterogeneity in the T cell receptor repertoire, the study compared tumor centers against tumor margins.

Receptor amplification or capture employed PCR. The sequencer was a HiSeq X Ten. The public reads were quality trimmed at Q25 with fastp and then assembled into clones with MiXCR by TCRdb, keeping productive beta chains. Every CDR3 protein is listed once, alongside the most common genes and DNA of its rows. This sample lists roughly 25,000 distinct CDR3 sequences; around 50% were detected once. Of the sample, 20% to 25% is held by the ten largest clones. The receptor was derived from a male donor with lung adenocarcinoma. The CD4 and CD8 labels of this study may be unreliable. Recombination linked TRBV20-1 to TRBJ2-1; 7 junctional bases match TRBD1. The J call may be faulty, since TRBJ2-7 better matches the DNA end. The source material was CD4+ T cells from the center of a lung tumor. Taken with the paper, the label for cell subset or site translates to: tumor center region. The CDR3 has the sequence CSANRFDRAHSYEQYF. Here is the DNA: TGCAGTGCTAACCGTTTTGACAGGGCCCACTCCTACGAGCAGTACTTC.